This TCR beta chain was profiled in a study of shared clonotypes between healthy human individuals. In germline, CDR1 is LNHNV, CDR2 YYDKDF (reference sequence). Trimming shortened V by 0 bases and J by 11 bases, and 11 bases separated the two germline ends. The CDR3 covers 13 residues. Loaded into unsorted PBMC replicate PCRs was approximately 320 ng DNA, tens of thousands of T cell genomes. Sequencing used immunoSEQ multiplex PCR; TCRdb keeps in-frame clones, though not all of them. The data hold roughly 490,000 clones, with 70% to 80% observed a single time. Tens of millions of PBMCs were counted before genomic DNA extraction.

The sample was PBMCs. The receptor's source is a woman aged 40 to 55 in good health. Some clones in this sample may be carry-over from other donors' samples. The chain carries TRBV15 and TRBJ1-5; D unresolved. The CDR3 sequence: CATSRESGESQHF. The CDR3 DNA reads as TGTGCCACCAGCAGAGAGAGTGGGGAGTCCCAGCATTTT.